The entry that follows covers one TCR beta chain sequence. This sample is part of a study of beta chain features in type 1 diabetes. The CDR3 totals 13 residues. The V end lost 1 base, the J end lost 5 bases, and 8 bases lay between the germline ends. CDR1 and CDR2 from the germline V gene are SEHNR and FQNEAQ (reference sequence). Blood was drawn once from each donor into heparinised tubes. The draws averaged roughly 120 mL. Sequencing targeted expressed TCRB transcripts, as all isolated RNA had been reverse transcribed. TCRdb's table, derived via immunoSEQ multiplex PCR, lists solely in-frame clones and lacks some. The table includes about 16,000 clones, less than 60% detected once.

Sequenced: stem cell memory CD4+ T cells from blood. The source of this sequence is a woman aged 18-29 years in good health. The chain joins TRBV7-9 to TRBJ1-1; D unclear. The CDR3 DNA follows: TGTGCCAGCAGCTTAGGTAGCGGTACTGAAGCTTTCTTT. This sequence encodes CASSLGSGTEAFF.